This is a list of T cell receptor beta chains from one sample in a study of blood T cell repertoires in COVID-19. Sequencing used immunoSEQ multiplex PCR; TCRdb keeps in-frame clones, though not all of them. The sample shows around 300,000 clones, 90% to 95% of them seen only once. Sequencing was performed on peripheral blood. Receptor source: a woman aged 25 to 39 with COVID-19, enrolled during active disease. Both conserved end residues are part of each CDR3. Fields, in order: D gene, J gene, V gene, clone size, CDR3 DNA, CDR3 protein. D genes are given only for firm matches. Rows give clone size only sometimes, using once, few, many, or a class for an expanded clone.

TRBD2,TRBJ2-1,TRBV4-2,.,TGTGCCAGCAGCCAAGATCAGAGTAGCGGGACTGAGCAGTTCTTC,CASSQDQSSGTEQFF
TRBD2,TRBJ2-1,TRBV14,.,TGTGCCAGCAGCCAAGAGAAACTAGCGGATACGGGTAATGAGCAGTTCTTC,CASSQEKLADTGNEQFF
.,TRBJ1-1,TRBV6-5,once,TGTGCCAGCAGTAAGACAGGTTTTACTGAAGCTTTCTTT,CASSKTGFTEAFF
TRBD1,TRBJ2-1,TRBV28,.,TGTGCCAGCAGGATCCGGGACAGGGGGATTCGTTACAATGAGCAGTTCTTC,CASRIRDRGIRYNEQFF
.,TRBJ2-1,TRBV27,.,TGTGCCAGCAGTCCTCTTCCCCCCAATGAGCAGTTCTTC,CASSPLPPNEQFF
.,TRBJ1-3,TRBV27,.,TGTGCCAGCAGCTCTTACGGGAACTCTGGAAACACCATATATTTT,CASSSYGNSGNTIYF
.,TRBJ2-7,TRBV19,.,TGTGCCAGTAGTATAGATCCGGGAGCGGCCTACGAGCAGTACTTC,CASSIDPGAAYEQYF
TRBD2,TRBJ2-1,TRBV24-1,.,TGTGCCACCAGGGAAAAAGCGGGAGGGAACAATGAGCAGTTCTTC,CATREKAGGNNEQFF
TRBD2,TRBJ2-7,TRBV6-5,.,TGTGCCAGCAGTTCGTCCGCTAGCGGGACAGCCTACGAGCAGTACTTC,CASSSSASGTAYEQYF
.,TRBJ2-5,TRBV6-4,.,TGTGCCAGCAGTGCTGACAGCCAAGAGACCCAGTACTTC,CASSADSQETQYF
TRBD1,TRBJ1-1,TRBV5-1,.,TGCGCCAGCCGCCTGAGGACCGGGACAGGGGACACTGAAGCTTTCTTT,CASRLRTGTGDTEAFF
TRBD1,TRBJ2-3,TRBV5-8,.,TGTGCCAGCAGCTTGGGGACAGGGGCCCCAGATACGCAGTATTTT,CASSLGTGAPDTQYF
.,TRBJ2-3,TRBV7-8,once,TGTGCCAGCAGCTTATATCTCAGCACAGATACGCAGTATTTT,CASSLYLSTDTQYF
.,TRBJ1-4,TRBV23-1,.,TGCGCCAGCAGTCAATCCGGGGGGGCCGGTGAAAAACTGTTTTTT,CASSQSGGAGEKLFF
.,TRBJ1-1,TRBV29-1,.,TGCAGCGTTGGTGAGACAGATAGGGACACTGAAGCTTTCTTT,CSVGETDRDTEAFF
TRBD2,TRBJ2-3,TRBV7-2,.,TGTGCCAGCAGCCCTAGGACTAGCGGAGAGACTAGCACAGATACGCAGTATTTT,CASSPRTSGETSTDTQYF
.,TRBJ2-2,TRBV9,.,TGTGCCAGCAGCGCCGAGGAGGGGACCGGGGAGCTGTTTTTT,CASSAEEGTGELFF
.,TRBJ1-5,TRBV28,.,TGTGCCACCATTTCGCCCGAGGGTTTTGGAGGGTTCAATCAGCCCCAGCATTTT,CATISPEGFGGFNQPQHF
.,TRBJ1-4,TRBV11-2,.,TGTGCCAGCAGCTTAGACGGGCCGGGGGAAAAACTGTTTTTT,CASSLDGPGEKLFF
TRBD2,TRBJ2-1,TRBV2,.,TGTGCCACGGGGGGCCATAGCGGGAGGAGTGTTGAGCAGTTCTTC,CATGGHSGRSVEQFF
TRBD1,TRBJ2-4,TRBV30,.,TGTGCCTGGAGGACCCGGACAGGGGACATTCAGTACTTC,CAWRTRTGDIQYF
.,TRBJ2-1,TRBV28,.,TGTGCCAGCAGCCCTAGAAATAATGAGCAGTTCTTC,CASSPRNNEQFF
TRBD2,TRBJ2-2,TRBV19,once,TGTGCCAGTAGTCTACCGCCAGGACTAGCGGAAAACACCGGGGAGCTGTTTTTT,CASSLPPGLAENTGELFF
.,TRBJ1-3,TRBV2,once,TGTGCCAGCAGCGTCGCACACTCTGGAAACACCATATATTTT,CASSVAHSGNTIYF
TRBD1,TRBJ1-3,TRBV28,once,TGTGCCAGCAGTCCGACCGGGACAGAGAATGGAAACACCATATATTTT,CASSPTGTENGNTIYF
.,TRBJ1-4,TRBV5-1,.,TGCGCCAGCAGCTTGGAGGGGGATGAAAAACTGTTTTTT,CASSLEGDEKLFF
.,TRBJ1-1,TRBV6-5,.,TGTGCCAGCACCGGGAAGAGAACTGAAGCTTTCTTT,CASTGKRTEAFF
.,TRBJ1-1,TRBV6-4,.,TGTGCCAGCAGTGAAGGGGGGGGGACTGAAGCTTTCTTT,CASSEGGGTEAFF
TRBD1,TRBJ1-5,TRBV6-1,.,TGTGCCAGCAGTGAAGCGGGACAGGGGTATCAGCCCCAGCATTTT,CASSEAGQGYQPQHF
TRBD1,TRBJ2-6,TRBV11-2,.,TGTGCCAGCAGCCGGACAGGGCTCCGCTCTGGGGCCAACGTCCTGACTTTC,CASSRTGLRSGANVLTF
TRBD1,TRBJ1-4,TRBV7-9,.,TGTGCCAGCAGCTTAGCGTTAGGGACAGGGTACGAAAAACTGTTTTTT,CASSLALGTGYEKLFF
.,TRBJ2-5,TRBV6-1,.,TGTGCCAGCAGTGAAGCGCGTGCCGTCGGGGAGACCCAGTACTTC,CASSEARAVGETQYF
TRBD1,TRBJ1-5,TRBV4-1,.,TGCGCCAGCAGCCCTGCCCCGGAGGGACAGGGTGTAGGGCAGCCCCAGCATTTT,CASSPAPEGQGVGQPQHF
TRBD1,TRBJ1-6,TRBV7-9,.,TGTGCCATCCTCAAAACAGGGGATTCACCCCTCCACTTT,CAILKTGDSPLHF
.,TRBJ1-5,TRBV28,.,TGTGCCAGCAGCTCTGGGGGGTCGCGCCAGCCCCAGCATTTT,CASSSGGSRQPQHF
TRBD2,TRBJ2-3,TRBV10-3,.,TGTGCCATCACCTCGCGGGGGGAAACAGATACGCAGTATTTT,CAITSRGETDTQYF
.,TRBJ2-3,TRBV5-8,.,TGTGCCAGCAGCTTGGTAGGGGTAAGGGGCACAGATACGCAGTATTTT,CASSLVGVRGTDTQYF
.,TRBJ1-1,TRBV10-1,.,TGCGCCAGCAGTCCCCGCGGAAAAAACACTGAAGCTTTCTTT,CASSPRGKNTEAFF
TRBD2,TRBJ2-7,TRBV7-9,.,TGTGCCAGCAGACCGGGACTAGCGGACTCCTACGAGCAGTACTTC,CASRPGLADSYEQYF
.,TRBJ1-2,TRBV29-1,.,TGCAGCGTTGAAAAACAGGCGGACTATGGCTACACCTTC,CSVEKQADYGYTF
TRBD2,TRBJ2-2,TRBV2,.,TGTGCCAGCAGTGAACTAGCGGGAGAGAATGGCGGGGAGCTGTTTTTT,CASSELAGENGGELFF
.,TRBJ2-5,TRBV3-1/TRBV3-2,.,TGTGCCAGCAGCCGAGAGCGGCAAGAGACCCAGTACTTC,CASSRERQETQYF